This record covers a single TCR beta chain. Researchers sorted participants into cohorts using their self-reported clinical history. V lost 2 bases to trimming and J lost 3 bases; unmatched junction nucleotides: 11. Germline loops: CDR1 SGHAT, CDR2 FQNNGV. The CDR3 consists of 17 residues. The record originates from a study of blood T cell repertoires in COVID-19. The wider study: Sites in the United States, Italy and Spain provided acute and convalescent COVID-19 samples. The cDNA or gDNA used as material had been derived from T cells, B-cell-depleted T cells, or PBMCs.

The assay was immunoSEQ multiplex PCR, and TCRdb's table has in-frame clones only and misses some. Of 170,000 or so clones listed, approximately 88% are singletons. This clonotype originated in a woman in her forties or fifties who had recovered from COVID-19. The sequenced sample consisted of PBMCs or T cells enriched from blood (not recorded which). This rearrangement joins TRBV11-2 to TRBJ2-5, with 8 nucleotides matching TRBD2. This CDR3 is CASSLTRGGLLKETQYF. The CDR3 DNA reads TGTGCCAGCAGCTTAACTCGCGGGGGGTTGTTGAAAGAGACCCAGTACTTC.